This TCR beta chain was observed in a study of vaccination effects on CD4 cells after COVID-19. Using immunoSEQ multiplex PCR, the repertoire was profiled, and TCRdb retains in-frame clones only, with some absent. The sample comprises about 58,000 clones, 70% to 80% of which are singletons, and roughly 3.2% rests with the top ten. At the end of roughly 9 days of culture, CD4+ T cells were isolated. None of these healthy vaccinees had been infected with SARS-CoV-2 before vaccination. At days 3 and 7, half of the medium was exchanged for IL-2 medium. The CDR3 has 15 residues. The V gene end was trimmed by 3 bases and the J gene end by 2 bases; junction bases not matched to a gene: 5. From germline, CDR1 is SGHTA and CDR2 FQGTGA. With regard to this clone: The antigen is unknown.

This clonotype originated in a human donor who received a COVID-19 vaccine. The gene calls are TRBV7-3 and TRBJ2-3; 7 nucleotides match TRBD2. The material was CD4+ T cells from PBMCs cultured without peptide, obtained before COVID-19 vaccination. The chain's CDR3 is CASSFLAEDTDTQYF. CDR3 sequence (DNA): TGTGCCAGCAGCTTCCTAGCGGAGGACACAGATACGCAGTATTTT.